The clone carrying this T cell receptor beta chain was observed at least ten times. Its target is not known. TCRdb independently ran MiXCR on the multiplex PCR reads; one entry per CDR3 protein. The sample holds about 230,000 distinct CDR3 sequences; approximately 30% are singletons and the top ten take 1.4%. The sample is drawn from a study of breast tumors, draining lymph nodes, adjacent tissues. CDR1 is GTSNPN, CDR2 SVGIG, per germline (reference sequence). There are 12 residues in the CDR3. Trimming cost V 0 bases and J 18 bases, with 15 bases left between them. Study-level results: Data only fit, rather than demonstrated, lymph node origin of most tumor T cells. Tumor repertoires ranked between lymph nodes and nontumor tissue in diversity, with V and J gene preferences. Tumor and nontumor repertoires were significantly more similar in luminal-like than in basal-like breast cancer. Data fit most tumor T cells coming from lymph node, expanding in tumor.

Axillary draining lymph nodes of breast cancer patients supplied the node samples. The clonotype comes from a female donor with breast cancer. Some clones in this sample may be carry-over from other donors' samples. The genes are TRBV30 and TRBJ1-6; D is undetermined. Material for sequencing was axillary lymph node tissue. This chain's CDR3 is CAWSVQPGVPHF. CDR3 sequence (DNA): TGTGCCTGGAGTGTACAGCCAGGAGTACCCCACTTT.